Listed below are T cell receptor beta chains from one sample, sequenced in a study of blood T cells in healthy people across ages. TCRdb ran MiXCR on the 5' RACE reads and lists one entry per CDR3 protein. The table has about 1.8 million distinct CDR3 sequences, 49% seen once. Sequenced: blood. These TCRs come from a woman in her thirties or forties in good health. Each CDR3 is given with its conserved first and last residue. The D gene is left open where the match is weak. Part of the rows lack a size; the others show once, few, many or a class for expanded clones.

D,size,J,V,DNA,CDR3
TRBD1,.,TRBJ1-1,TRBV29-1,TGCAGCCTACGAGAGACAGGGGCCAACACTGAAGCTTTCTTT,CSLRETGANTEAFF
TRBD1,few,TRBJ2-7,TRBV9,TGTGCCAGCAGCGTAGGGACAGGGGGTTTCGTTCAGTACTTC,CASSVGTGGFVQYF
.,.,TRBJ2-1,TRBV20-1,TGCAGTGCTAGAGATAGCTTAATCAATGAGCAGTTCTTC,CSARDSLINEQFF
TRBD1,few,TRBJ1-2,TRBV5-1,TGCGCCAGCAGCAAGGACAGGCACTATGGCTACACCTTC,CASSKDRHYGYTF
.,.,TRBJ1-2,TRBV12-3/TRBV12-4,TGTGCCAGCAGAGAACCCACAGGCAACTATGGCTACACCTTC,CASREPTGNYGYTF
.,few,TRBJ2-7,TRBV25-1,TGTGCCAGCCTCAACGACAGGTCCGGACCCTACGAGCAGTACTTC,CASLNDRSGPYEQYF
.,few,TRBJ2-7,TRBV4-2,TGTGCCAGCAGTTATCAGGACAGCTCCTACGAGCAGTACTTC,CASSYQDSSYEQYF
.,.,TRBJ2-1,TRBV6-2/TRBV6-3,TGTGCCAGCAGGCGAAGGAGCTCCTACAATGAGCAGTTCTTC,CASRRRSSYNEQFF
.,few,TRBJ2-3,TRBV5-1,TGCGCCAGCAGCTTGGAAGGACTACCAAGTGGAGATACGCAGTATTTT,CASSLEGLPSGDTQYF
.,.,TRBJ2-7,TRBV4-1,TGCGCCAGCAGCCGACAGGACCGGAGCTCCTACGAGCAGTACTTC,CASSRQDRSSYEQYF
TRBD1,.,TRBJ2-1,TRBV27,TGTGCCAGCAATCTGGGGACAGGGAAGAATGAGCAGTTCTTC,CASNLGTGKNEQFF
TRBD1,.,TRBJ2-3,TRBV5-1,TGCGCCAGCAGCTCCTGGAAAGCAGGGGGCGCCGATACGCAGTATTTT,CASSSWKAGGADTQYF
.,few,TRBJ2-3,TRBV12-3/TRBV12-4,TGTGCCAGCAGATTAAAAGCGGATACGCAGTATTTT,CASRLKADTQYF